This TCR beta chain was profiled in a study of STAT3 mutations in large granular lymphocyte leukemia. For the study at large: Roughly half of the longitudinally sequenced T-LGLL patients carried detectable canonical activating STAT3 mutations.

Turning to this clone: Its specificity is unknown.

Study results and limitations: At least one immunodominant TCR beta clonotype appeared in every T-cell large granular lymphocyte leukemia patient. Treatment regimens differed across patients between samplings.

Using immunoSEQ multiplex PCR, the repertoire was profiled, and TCRdb retains in-frame clones only, with some absent. The table includes about 4,400 clones, approximately 80% detected once. Germline CDR1 reads SGHDT; CDR2 reads YYEEEE. V was shortened by 4 bases and J by 1 base, with 3 bases between the two germline ends. The CDR3 sequence is 11 residues long. Sequencing input: peripheral blood mononuclear cells. The chain combines TRBV5-6 with TRBJ2-7, with D uncertain. The clonotype originates from a man in his forties or fifties with T-cell large granular lymphocyte leukemia. Some clones in this sample may be carry-over from other donors' samples. The CDR3 nucleotides are TGTGCCAGCAGCCAATCCTACGAGCAGTACTTC. It is translated as CASSQSYEQYF.